This entry lists 5 T cell receptor beta chains sequenced from one sample in a study of shared clonotypes between healthy human individuals (TCRdb year 2020). The library was produced with the immunoSEQ multiplex PCR assay. As stored in TCRdb, this immuneACCESS dataset retains in-frame rearrangements with V and J assigned. A fraction of the clones does not appear; measured against another copy, unresolved V genes explain less than half of the discrepancy, and the remainder lacks a known reason. The sample contains some 530,000 clones, roughly 80% of them found a single time. Of the sample, 12% is held by the ten largest clones. The sequenced material came from PBMCs. These receptors all stem from a woman aged 35 to 49 in good health. Some clones in this sample may be carry-over from other donors' samples.

Of note for this clone: This is likely an artifact of a read error, given a far larger clone one base away. The chain uses TRBV15 and TRBJ2-5; 8 bases line up with TRBD2. Germline V CDR1 and CDR2: LNHNV, YYDKDF (reference sequence). J lost 4 bases, V lost 1 base, and 14 bases had no gene match. The length of the CDR3 is 18 residues. The CDR3, as DNA: TGTGCCACCAGCAGAGCGGGAGGGGGTCGGATATATAGAGAGACCCAGTACTTC. Translated, it gives CATSRAGGGRIYRETQYF.

Remarks on this clone: The identical CDR3 is also encoded by other nucleotide sequences in the sample. The rearrangement links TRBV18 to TRBJ2-1, with TRBD2 identical over 8 bases. CDR1 is KGHSH and CDR2 is LQKENI in the germline V gene. Trimming took 0 bases from V and 3 from J; bases not matched to a gene: 1. The CDR3 loop spans 15 amino acids. This chain's CDR3 is CASSPPSGSYNEQFF. CDR3 nucleotide sequence: TGTGCCAGCTCACCACCCAGCGGGAGCTACAATGAGCAGTTCTTC.

This clone was observed once. The chain carries TRBV2 and TRBJ2-1, with 9 positions matching TRBD1. V shed 6 bases and J 1 base; nucleotides not matched to a gene: 4. The CDR3 sequence is 15 residues long. Germline V lookup: CDR1 SNHLY, CDR2 FYNNEI. The CDR3, as DNA: TGTGCCAGCAGATTACAGGGGGCATCCTACAATGAGCAGTTCTTC. It yields the protein CASRLQGASYNEQFF.

This chain uses TRBV30 with TRBJ2-2; either TRBD1 or TRBD2 may fit D (6 bases each). The length of the CDR3 is 14 residues. The germline V and J ends were trimmed by 4 bases and 2 bases, with 11 bases remaining between them. Germline V lookup: CDR1 GTSNPN, CDR2 SVGIG (reference sequence). The chain's CDR3 is CAWNRGPNTGELFF. CDR3 nucleotide sequence: TGTGCCTGGAATCGGGGGCCTAACACCGGGGAGCTGTTTTTT.

The rearrangement links TRBV5-1 to TRBJ2-1; TRBD2 matches at 12 bases. Germline V lookup: CDR1 SGHRS, CDR2 YFSETQ. The length of the CDR3 is 16 residues. The trim removed 0 bases at V and 6 bases at J, leaving 4 bases unmatched. The CDR3 DNA reads as TGCGCCAGCAGCTTGGCCCGACTAGCGGGAGCCAATGAGCAGTTCTTC. Its protein product is CASSLARLAGANEQFF.